One sample yielded the 15 T cell receptor beta chains listed below, sequenced in a study of early T cells in non-severe SARS-CoV-2 infection. TCRdb re-analysed the 5' RACE reads in MiXCR, keeping a single row per CDR3 protein. The sample shows tens of thousands of distinct CDR3 sequences, 9.5% to 15% of them seen only once. Sequenced material: whole blood. These receptors were collected from an adult who was a healthcare worker with PCR-confirmed SARS-CoV-2 infection or an uninfected control (not recorded which).

This clonotype was seen repeatedly, ten times or more. This CDR3 reads CASSVETSGSPTDTQYF. The CDR3 nucleotides are TGTGCCAGCAGCGTGGAGACTAGCGGGAGCCCCACAGATACGCAGTATTTT. The V and J genes are TRBV9 and TRBJ2-3, with TRBD2 identical over 12 bases. Germline values: CDR1 SGDLS, CDR2 YYNGEE. Trimming removed 2 bases from V and 2 bases from J; junction bases left unmatched: 6. The CDR3 is 17 amino acids.

The V call is TRBV5-1, the J call TRBJ2-5; D is undetermined. The germline V gene encodes CDR1 SGHRS and CDR2 YFSETQ. Trimming left V 1 base short and J 5 bases short, with 15 bases between. CDR3 size: 15 residues. CDR3 nucleotides: TGCGCCAGCAGCTTGATGTCGAAGGCAGTGGAGACCCAGTACTTC. Translation: CASSLMSKAVETQYF.

This clonotype was recorded at least ten times. The rearrangement uses TRBV9 and TRBJ1-3; D may be TRBD1 (5 bases). Trimming took off 3 bases at V and 0 bases at J, with 7 bases between the two ends. The CDR3 is 14 amino acids. Germline values: CDR1 SGDLS, CDR2 YYNGEE. CDR3 sequence (DNA): TGTGCCAGCAGCGAGGGGCCCTCTGGAAACACCATATATTTT. This sequence encodes CASSEGPSGNTIYF.

This clonotype was observed many times. The V gene is TRBV7-9, the J gene TRBJ2-2, with a possible D match to TRBD2 (5 bases). CDR1 SEHNR and CDR2 FQNEAQ come from the germline V gene (reference sequence). The CDR3 loop spans 14 amino acids. Deletions cut 2 bases from V and 5 bases from J, with 9 bases between. CDR3 bases: TGTGCCAGCAGCTTATCGGGGTTGACCGGGGAGCTGTTTTTT. It encodes CASSLSGLTGELFF.

This clonotype was seen a few times. The chain carries TRBV5-5 and TRBJ2-7, with D perhaps matching TRBD1 (6 bases). CDR3 length equals 13 residues. Germline V gene sequence: CDR1 SGHKS, CDR2 YYEKEE (reference sequence). The V end was cut by 5 bases, the J end by 3 bases, with 12 bases between. The CDR3 bases are TGTGCCAGCAGTCGTCTAGGGGGCTACGAGCAGTACTTC. Amino acid sequence: CASSRLGGYEQYF.

In DNA form, the CDR3 reads TGTGCCAGCAGCTCGGGGCAGAGCTCCTACAATGAGCAGTTCTTC. Its translation: CASSSGQSSYNEQFF. The chain uses TRBV7-3 and TRBJ2-1, with D perhaps matching TRBD1 or TRBD2 (5 bases each). The CDR3 loop spans 15 amino acids. The V gene lost 4 bases and the J gene lost 0 bases, with 10 bases spanning the gap. CDR1 and CDR2 from the germline V gene are SGHTA and FQGTGA.

This clonotype was detected ten times or more. CDR3 sequence reads: CASTPEGGSDEQFF. In nucleotides, the CDR3 is TGCGCCAGCACTCCCGAGGGAGGGAGCGATGAGCAGTTCTTC. J is TRBJ2-1 and V is TRBV10-2; TRBD2 matches 7 bases. Germline assignment: CDR1 WSHSY and CDR2 SAAADI. V was pared by 7 bases and J by 8 bases, with 11 bases of the junction left unmatched. This CDR3 region has 14 residues.

This clonotype was recorded many times. The V gene is TRBV20-1, the J gene TRBJ2-1; D is possibly TRBD2 (5 bases). The V gene lost 6 bases and the J gene lost 3 bases, with 18 bases spanning the gap. Germline V gene data show CDR1 as DFQATT and CDR2 as SNEGSKA (reference sequence). The CDR3 sequence is 15 residues long. The CDR3 DNA reads TGCAGTGCGGGATTAAGGCGGGTTAACTACAATGAGCAGTTCTTC. Translated: CSAGLRRVNYNEQFF.

This clonotype appeared many times. This chain connects TRBV5-1 to TRBJ1-2, with 10 bases matching TRBD1. The length of the CDR3 is 15 residues. V lost 4 bases, J lost 7 bases, and 10 bases stayed unmatched. Germline V gene lookup returns CDR1 SGHRS and CDR2 YFSETQ. Written as DNA, the CDR3 is TGCGCCAGCAGCCGCACCGGGACAGGGGTTGGTGGCTACACCTTC. It encodes CASSRTGTGVGGYTF.

This clonotype showed up many times. CDR3 residues: CSASGGSTEAFF. The CDR3 bases are TGCAGCGCTTCAGGGGGGAGCACTGAAGCTTTCTTT. The chain carries TRBV29-1 and TRBJ1-1, with 7 nucleotides matching TRBD1. V lost 7 bases to trimming and J lost 4 bases; unmatched junction nucleotides: 6. Germline CDR1 SQVTM, CDR2 ANQGSEA. The CDR3 runs to 12 residues.

The rearrangement joins TRBV3-1 to TRBJ1-1, with TRBD1 as a possible D gene (6 bases). Trimming removed 4 bases at V and 6 bases at J, with 12 bases between. This CDR3 has 13 residues. From germline, CDR1 is LGHDT and CDR2 YNNKEL (reference sequence). CDR3 DNA sequence: TGTGCCAGCAGCCTAGCCGGGGGCGCTGAAGCTTTCTTT. Its translation is CASSLAGGAEAFF.

This clonotype was counted at least ten times. This chain uses TRBV5-1 with TRBJ1-1, with D perhaps TRBD1 (5 bases). Germline V gene data show CDR1 as SGHRS and CDR2 as YFSETQ. CDR3 length: 15 amino acids. Trimming shortened V by 0 bases and J by 0 bases, and 9 bases separated the two germline ends. CDR3 protein: CASSLDWGMNTEAFF. The CDR3 nucleotides are TGCGCCAGCAGCTTGGACTGGGGCATGAACACTGAAGCTTTCTTT.

This clonotype was counted at least ten times. The chain has TRBV5-1 and TRBJ2-5; 8 nucleotides agree with TRBD1. V was clipped by 4 bases and J by 4 bases; unmatched bases: 6. There are 14 residues in the CDR3. The germline V gene encodes CDR1 SGHRS and CDR2 YFSETQ. This chain's CDR3 is CASSLDRDRETQYF. The CDR3 nucleotides read TGCGCCAGCAGCCTGGACAGGGATCGAGAGACCCAGTACTTC.

Here the CDR3 reads CATKKGGAQQETQYF. The CDR3, as DNA: TGTGCCACCAAAAAGGGGGGGGCGCAGCAGGAGACCCAGTACTTC. The chain combines TRBV7-2 with TRBJ2-5, with a tentative D call TRBD2 (7 bases). Trimming pared 10 bases from V and 5 bases from J, leaving 23 bases between. The CDR3 contains 15 residues. Germline V gene lookup returns CDR1 SGHTA and CDR2 FQGNSA.

The sample holds many counts of this clonotype. The chain joins TRBV2 to TRBJ2-1, with no clear D. The CDR3 spans 14 residues. Trimming removed 0 bases at V and 14 bases at J, with 17 bases between. Germline-derived CDR1 and CDR2 are SNHLY and FYNNEI. The CDR3: CASSEASGSPREFF. The CDR3 coding sequence is TGTGCCAGCAGTGAAGCTTCTGGGTCCCCCCGGGAGTTCTTC.